Sequencing of this T cell receptor beta chain was carried out in a study of regulatory T cells in long-lasting Graves disease. Study-level results: With persistent disease, TRBV28, TRBJ1-2 and TRBJ2-5 were the favored segments.

The germline V gene has CDR1 SNHLY and CDR2 FYNNEI. The CDR3 is 13 amino acids. The germline V and J ends were trimmed by 4 bases and 0 bases, with 7 bases remaining between them. This clonotype occurred many times. What it binds is not known. According to the study, TCR beta libraries were built with iRepertoire HTBI primers and CDR3-region Arm-PCR. TCRdb analysed the multiplex PCR reads with MiXCR anew, one entry per CDR3 protein. This table holds 350,000 to 450,000 distinct CDR3 sequences, about a sixth found once. The time point was: newly diagnosed GD, antithyroid drugs for less than 3 months. PBMCs provided the RNA from which the TCR library was made. The same sample was also studied in work on T cells in Graves' hyperthyroidism and ophthalmopathy. From that study: In the first-round RT-PCR of the TCR CDR3, the HTBI primer set was used. Most thyroid-expanded clonotypes above 0.001 were also found in blood.

The TCR was taken from a man aged 40-49 years with Graves disease. Source: peripheral blood mononuclear cells (PBMCs), taken at new diagnosis, from a patient treated with antithyroid drugs. The V call is TRBV2, the J call TRBJ2-7, with D maybe TRBD1 (5 bases). CDR3 nucleotides: TGTGCCAGCAGTGGGGGCAACTCCTACGAGCAGTACTTC. As protein: CASSGGNSYEQYF. Using reference TRBV2 and TRBJ2-7 for the parts outside the CDR3, the full variable domain is EPEVTQTPSHQVTQMGQEVILRCVPISNHLYFYWYRQILGQKVEFLVSFYNNEISEKSEIFDDQFSVERPDGSNFTLKIRSTKLEDSAMYFCASSGGNSYEQYFGPGTRLTVT.